Listed below are T cell receptor beta chains from one sample, sequenced in a study of blood T cell repertoires in COVID-19. TCRdb's table, derived via immunoSEQ multiplex PCR, lists solely in-frame clones and lacks some. The table lists roughly 170,000 clones, roughly 78% of them singletons. Sequencing used peripheral blood. These receptors were collected from a woman in her fifties or sixties with COVID-19, enrolled during active disease. Each CDR3 is given with its conserved first and last residue. D genes are given only for firm matches. A clone size is listed for some rows: how often the clone was seen (once, few, many), or a class if it is expanded.

v_call	d_call	j_call	clone_size	cdr3_nt	cdr3_aa
TRBV6-6	TRBD2	TRBJ2-5	.	TGTGCCAGCAGTTACTCGTCTAGCGGGAGCGAGACCCAGTACTTC	CASSYSSSGSETQYF
TRBV20-1	.	TRBJ2-5	.	TGCAGTGCTAGGAGAAGTGAGACCCAGTACTTC	CSARRSETQYF
TRBV5-4	.	TRBJ1-1	.	TGTGCCAGCAGTAAATCAACAGGGTGGAACACTGAAGCTTTCTTT	CASSKSTGWNTEAFF
TRBV6-5	.	TRBJ2-1	.	TGTGCCAGCAGTTACACACATGGAGGGGCAGTGTTCTTC	CASSYTHGGAVFF
TRBV5-1	.	TRBJ1-1	.	TGCGCCAGCAGCCCCCTGAACATGAACACTGAAGCTTTCTTT	CASSPLNMNTEAFF
TRBV12-5	.	TRBJ2-3	.	TGTGCTAGTGGTCCCGGACTTCTCACAGATACGCAGTATTTT	CASGPGLLTDTQYF
TRBV2	TRBD1	TRBJ1-2	.	TGTGCCAGCAGTCCAAGGGGACAGGGGATGTCCGGTGGCTACACCTTC	CASSPRGQGMSGGYTF
TRBV24-1	.	TRBJ1-1	.	TGTGCCACCAGTGATTTTACAGGGAAGACTTTCTTT	CATSDFTGKTFF
TRBV5-1	.	TRBJ2-3	.	TGCGCCAGCAGCTTGGTTCCCGGCAGCGGGCCCACAGATACGCAGTATTTT	CASSLVPGSGPTDTQYF
TRBV7-2	TRBD1	TRBJ1-2	.	TGTGCCAGCAGCTTTAGGGACAGGGGGCGCGTCGGCTATGGCTACACCTTC	CASSFRDRGRVGYGYTF
TRBV29-1	.	TRBJ2-3	.	TGCAGCGTCTCACAGGGAATACCGGATACGCAGTATTTT	CSVSQGIPDTQYF
TRBV7-2	.	TRBJ1-5	few	TGTGCCAGCAGCCTGAGCAACAGCAATCAGCCCCAGCATTTT	CASSLSNSNQPQHF
TRBV7-8	.	TRBJ2-1	.	TGTGCCAGCAGCTTAGGAGGGGGGGGGCCATCCAGCGGTGAGCAGTTCTTC	CASSLGGGGPSSGEQFF
TRBV5-5	.	TRBJ1-1	few	TGTGCCAGCAGCTCGGGACTGACCAACACTGAAGCTTTCTTT	CASSSGLTNTEAFF
TRBV28	TRBD2	TRBJ2-5	few	TGTGCCAGCAGTCCACCCACTAGCGGGGGATACTACCAAGAGACCCAGTACTTC	CASSPPTSGGYYQETQYF
TRBV13	.	TRBJ1-2	.	TGTGCCAGCAGCCCACAGGGTGGAGCTAACTATGGCTACACCTTC	CASSPQGGANYGYTF
TRBV5-5	TRBD1	TRBJ2-1	once	TGTGCCAGCAGCCGAACGGGACAGGGCTACAATGAGCAGTTCTTC	CASSRTGQGYNEQFF
TRBV7-8	.	TRBJ2-7	once	TGTGCCAGCAGCTTAGTTATTCAGGATACCTACGAGCAGTACTTC	CASSLVIQDTYEQYF
TRBV10-3	.	TRBJ2-3	.	TGTGCCATCAGTGGCGGCAGGGGCACAGATACGCAGTATTTT	CAISGGRGTDTQYF
TRBV7-7	.	TRBJ2-1	.	TGTGCTAGCAGCACCGGCGGGGACTCCTACAATGAGCAGTTCTTC	CASSTGGDSYNEQFF
TRBV20-1	.	TRBJ2-1	few	TGCAGTTACTTAGCGGACAATGAGCAGTTCTTC	CSYLADNEQFF
TRBV5-1	.	TRBJ1-6	.	TGCGCCAGCAGCCCAGACGGGTATAATTCACCCCTCCACTTT	CASSPDGYNSPLHF
TRBV19	.	TRBJ1-4	.	TGTGCCAGTAGTATCATGGGGGCCAGCTCAACTAATGAAAAACTGTTTTTT	CASSIMGASSTNEKLFF
TRBV5-5	TRBD1	TRBJ2-7	.	TGTGCCAGCAGCCATAACGACAGGGATAGGTCCTACGAGCAGTACTTC	CASSHNDRDRSYEQYF